This TCR beta chain was recovered during a study of T cells after yellow fever vaccination. Per the germline V gene, CDR1 is SGHNT and CDR2 is YYREEE (reference sequence). Trimming took off 2 bases at V and 6 bases at J, with 14 bases between the two ends. This CDR3 has 15 residues. Points from the study as a whole: CD4 and CD8 compartments shared a small share of clonotypes. At around 96% for CD4 and about 88% for CD8, most primary-vaccination clones showed up again after the booster.

For TCR, cDNA came from 5'RACE template switching, which added a universal primer site and UMIs. One entry per CDR3 protein results from TCRdb running MiXCR on the 5' RACE reads. Of 500,000 to 550,000 distinct CDR3 sequences listed, 21% are singletons. This clonotype was detected only a few times. What it binds is unknown. This receptor was identified in a young man who received the YFV17D yellow fever vaccine. The V call is TRBV5-4, the J call TRBJ2-2; D possibly corresponds to TRBD2 (7 bases). The starting material was PBMCs, obtained approximately 22 days after the first yellow fever vaccination. Here the CDR3 DNA reads TGTGCCAGCAGCTTTCGGGGGGCCCTTCCCGGGGAGCTGTTTTTT. Its protein is CASSFRGALPGELFF.